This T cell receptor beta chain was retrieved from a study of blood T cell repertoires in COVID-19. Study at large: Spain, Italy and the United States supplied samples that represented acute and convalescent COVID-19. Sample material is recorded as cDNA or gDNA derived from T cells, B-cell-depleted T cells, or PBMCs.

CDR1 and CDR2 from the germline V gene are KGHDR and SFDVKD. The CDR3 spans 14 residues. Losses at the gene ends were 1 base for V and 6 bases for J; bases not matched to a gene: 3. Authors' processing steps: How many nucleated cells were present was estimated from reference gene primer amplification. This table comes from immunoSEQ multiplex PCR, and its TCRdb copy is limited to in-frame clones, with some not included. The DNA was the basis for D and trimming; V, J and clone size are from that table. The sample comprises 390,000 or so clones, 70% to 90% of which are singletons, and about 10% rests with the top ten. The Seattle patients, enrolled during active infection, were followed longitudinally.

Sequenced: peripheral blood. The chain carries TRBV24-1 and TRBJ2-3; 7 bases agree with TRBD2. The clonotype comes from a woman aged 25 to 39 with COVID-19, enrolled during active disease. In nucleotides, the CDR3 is TGTGCCACCAGTGATTTTCTAGCGGCGGATACGCAGTATTTT. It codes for CATSDFLAADTQYF.